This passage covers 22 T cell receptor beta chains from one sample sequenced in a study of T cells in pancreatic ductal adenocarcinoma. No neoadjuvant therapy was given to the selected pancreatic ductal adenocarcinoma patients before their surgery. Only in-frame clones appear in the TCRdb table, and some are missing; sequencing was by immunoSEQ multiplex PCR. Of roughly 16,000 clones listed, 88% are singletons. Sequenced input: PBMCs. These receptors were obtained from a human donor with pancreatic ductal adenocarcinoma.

CDR3 sequence reads: CASRRLPQETQYF. CDR3 coding DNA: TGTGCCAGCAGAAGACTACCCCAAGAGACCCAGTACTTC. V and J are TRBV5-6 and TRBJ2-5, with TRBD2 as a possible D gene (5 bases). V was cut by 5 bases and J by 1 base, with 9 bases left in between. The CDR3 is 13 residues long. CDR1 is SGHDT, CDR2 YYEEEE, per germline.

CDR3 loop: CASSYSGGFNYGYTF. As DNA, the CDR3 is TGTGCCAGCAGTTACTCGGGAGGGTTCAACTATGGCTACACCTTC. The chain employs TRBV6-6 and TRBJ1-2; no reliable D call. V was pared by 0 bases and J by 2 bases, with 10 bases between. The CDR3 runs 15 residues. The V gene's germline CDR1 is MNHNY and CDR2 SVGAGI (reference sequence).

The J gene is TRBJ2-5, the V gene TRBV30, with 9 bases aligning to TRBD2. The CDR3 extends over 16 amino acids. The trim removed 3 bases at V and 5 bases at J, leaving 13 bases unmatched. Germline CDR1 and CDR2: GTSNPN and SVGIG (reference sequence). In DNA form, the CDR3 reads TGTGCCTGGAGCCCGTATGGCGGGGGGGCCATGGAGACCCAGTACTTC. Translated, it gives CAWSPYGGGAMETQYF.

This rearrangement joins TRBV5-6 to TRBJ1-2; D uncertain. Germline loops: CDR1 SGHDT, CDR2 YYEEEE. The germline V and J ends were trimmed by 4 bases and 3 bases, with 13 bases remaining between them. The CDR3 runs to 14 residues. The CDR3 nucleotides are TGTGCCAGCAGCCCTCCCAGCGAGGACTATGGCTACACCTTC. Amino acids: CASSPPSEDYGYTF.

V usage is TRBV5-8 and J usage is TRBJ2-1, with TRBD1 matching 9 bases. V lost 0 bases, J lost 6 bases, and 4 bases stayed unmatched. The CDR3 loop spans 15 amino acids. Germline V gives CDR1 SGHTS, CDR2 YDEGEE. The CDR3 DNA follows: TGTGCCAGCAGCTTGGGACAGGGGGTCAGCAATGAGCAGTTCTTC. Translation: CASSLGQGVSNEQFF. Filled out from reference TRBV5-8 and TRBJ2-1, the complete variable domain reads EAGVTQSPTHLIKTRGQQATLRCSPISGHTSVYWYQQALGLGLQFLLWYDEGEERNRGNFPPRFSGRQFPNYSSELNVNALELEDSALYLCASSLGQGVSNEQFFGPGTRLTVL.

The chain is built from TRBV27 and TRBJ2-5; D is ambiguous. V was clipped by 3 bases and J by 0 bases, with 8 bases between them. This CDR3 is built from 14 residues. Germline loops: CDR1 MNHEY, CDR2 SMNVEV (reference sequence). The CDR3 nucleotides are TGTGCCAGCAGTTTTCGTGGAGACCAAGAGACCCAGTACTTC. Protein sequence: CASSFRGDQETQYF.

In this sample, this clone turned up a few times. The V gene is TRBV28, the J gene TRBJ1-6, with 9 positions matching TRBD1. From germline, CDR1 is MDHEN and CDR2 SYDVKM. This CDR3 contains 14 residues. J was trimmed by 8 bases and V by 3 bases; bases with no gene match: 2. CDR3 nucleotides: TGTGCCAGCAGTTTCCGGACAGGGGATTCACCCCTCCACTTT. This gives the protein CASSFRTGDSPLHF.

Here the CDR3 DNA reads TGTGCCAGCAGCTCCGTGGGGACAGGGAAATCACCCCTCCACTTT. Protein product: CASSSVGTGKSPLHF. V is TRBV5-4 and J is TRBJ1-6; TRBD1 aligns across 9 bases. The CDR3 has 15 residues. Germline V gene data show CDR1 as SGHNT and CDR2 as YYREEE (reference sequence). J gave up 10 bases and V 3 bases, and 8 bases lay outside the gene matches.

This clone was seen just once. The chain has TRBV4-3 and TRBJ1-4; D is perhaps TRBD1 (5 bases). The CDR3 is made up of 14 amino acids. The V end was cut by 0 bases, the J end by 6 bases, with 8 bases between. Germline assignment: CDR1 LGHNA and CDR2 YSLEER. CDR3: CASSQEQAHEKLFF. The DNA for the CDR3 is TGCGCCAGCAGCCAAGAACAGGCGCATGAAAAACTGTTTTTT.

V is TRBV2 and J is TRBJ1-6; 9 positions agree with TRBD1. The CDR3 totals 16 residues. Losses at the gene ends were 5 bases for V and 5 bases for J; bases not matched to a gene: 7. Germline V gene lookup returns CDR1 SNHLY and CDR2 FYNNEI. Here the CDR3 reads CASSRVQGANNSPLHF. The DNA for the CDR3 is TGTGCCAGCAGTCGGGTACAGGGGGCTAATAATTCACCCCTCCACTTT.

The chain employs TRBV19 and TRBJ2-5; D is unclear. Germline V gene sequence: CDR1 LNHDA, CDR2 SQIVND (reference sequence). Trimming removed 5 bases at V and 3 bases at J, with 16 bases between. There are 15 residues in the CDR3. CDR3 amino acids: CASSFVGSAEETQYF. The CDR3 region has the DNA TGTGCCAGTAGTTTTGTCGGGTCAGCCGAAGAGACCCAGTACTTC.

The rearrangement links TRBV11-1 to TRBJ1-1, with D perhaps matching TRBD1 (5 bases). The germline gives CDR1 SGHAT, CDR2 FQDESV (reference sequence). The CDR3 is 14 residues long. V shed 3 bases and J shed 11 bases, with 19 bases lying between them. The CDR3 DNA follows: TGTGCCAGCAGCTTTGACGGAATGGGGGGTGACGCTTTCTTT. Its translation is CASSFDGMGGDAFF.

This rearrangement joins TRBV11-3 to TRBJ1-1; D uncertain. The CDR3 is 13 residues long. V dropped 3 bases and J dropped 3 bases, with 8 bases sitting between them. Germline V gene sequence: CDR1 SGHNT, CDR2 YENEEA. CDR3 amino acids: CASSFSADTEAFF. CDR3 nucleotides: TGTGCCAGCAGCTTCAGTGCCGACACTGAAGCTTTCTTT.

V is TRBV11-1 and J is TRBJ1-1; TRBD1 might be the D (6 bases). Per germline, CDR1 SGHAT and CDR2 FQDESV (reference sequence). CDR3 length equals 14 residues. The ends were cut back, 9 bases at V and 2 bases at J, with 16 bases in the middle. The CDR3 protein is CASLGWGRNTEAFF. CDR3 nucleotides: TGTGCCAGTTTAGGATGGGGGCGCAACACTGAAGCTTTCTTT.

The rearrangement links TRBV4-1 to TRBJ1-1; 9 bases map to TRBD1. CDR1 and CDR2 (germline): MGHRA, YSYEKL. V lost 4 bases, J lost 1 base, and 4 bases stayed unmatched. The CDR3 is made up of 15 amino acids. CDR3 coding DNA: TGCGCCAGCAGCCGACCGGGACAGGGGAACACTGAAGCTTTCTTT. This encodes CASSRPGQGNTEAFF.

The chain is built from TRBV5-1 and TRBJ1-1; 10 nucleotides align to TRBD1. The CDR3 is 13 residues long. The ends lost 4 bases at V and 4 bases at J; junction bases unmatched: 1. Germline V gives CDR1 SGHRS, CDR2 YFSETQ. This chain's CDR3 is CASSRTGGTEAFF. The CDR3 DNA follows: TGCGCCAGCAGCCGGACAGGGGGCACTGAAGCTTTCTTT.

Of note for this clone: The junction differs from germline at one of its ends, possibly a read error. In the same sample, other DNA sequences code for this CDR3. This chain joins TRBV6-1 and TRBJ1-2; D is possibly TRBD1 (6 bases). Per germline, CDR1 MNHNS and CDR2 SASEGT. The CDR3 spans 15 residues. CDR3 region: CASSEEAGAYYGYTF. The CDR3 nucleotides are TGCGCCAGCAGTGAAGAGGCAGGGGCCTACTATGGCTACACCTTC.

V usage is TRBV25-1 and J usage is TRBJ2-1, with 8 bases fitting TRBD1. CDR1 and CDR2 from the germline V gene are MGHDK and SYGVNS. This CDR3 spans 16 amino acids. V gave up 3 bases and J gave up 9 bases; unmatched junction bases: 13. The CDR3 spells CASSEKGRGRGSEQFF. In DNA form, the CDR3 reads TGTGCCAGCAGTGAGAAGGGCAGGGGGCGAGGGAGTGAGCAGTTCTTC.

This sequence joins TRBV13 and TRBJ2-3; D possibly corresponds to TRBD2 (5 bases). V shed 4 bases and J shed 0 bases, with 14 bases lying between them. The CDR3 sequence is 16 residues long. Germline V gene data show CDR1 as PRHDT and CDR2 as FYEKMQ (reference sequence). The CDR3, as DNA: TGTGCCAGCAGCTCCTCCGGGGAAACTAGCACAGATACGCAGTATTTT. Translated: CASSSSGETSTDTQYF. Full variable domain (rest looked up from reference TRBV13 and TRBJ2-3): AAGVIQSPRHLIKEKRETATLKCYPIPRHDTVYWYQQGPGQDPQFLISFYEKMQSDKGSIPDRFSAQQFSDYHSELNMSSLELGDSALYFCASSSSGETSTDTQYFGPGTRLTVL.

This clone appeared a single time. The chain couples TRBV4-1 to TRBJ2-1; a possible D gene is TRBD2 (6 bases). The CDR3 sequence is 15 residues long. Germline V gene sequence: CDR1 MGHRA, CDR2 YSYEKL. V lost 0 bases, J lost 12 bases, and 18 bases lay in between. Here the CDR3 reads CASSQERDSLRGQFF. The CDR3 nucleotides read TGCGCCAGCAGCCAAGAAAGGGACTCCCTTCGGGGGCAGTTCTTC.

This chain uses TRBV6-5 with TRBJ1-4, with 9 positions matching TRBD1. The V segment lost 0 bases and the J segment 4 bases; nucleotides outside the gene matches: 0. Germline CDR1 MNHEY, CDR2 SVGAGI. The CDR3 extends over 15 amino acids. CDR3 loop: CASSYSGQGNEKLFF. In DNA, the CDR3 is TGTGCCAGCAGTTACTCGGGACAGGGTAATGAAAAACTGTTTTTT.

CDR3 coding DNA: TGTGCCAGCAGCAACCTAGCGGGGAGCACAGATACGCAGTATTTT. Its protein product is CASSNLAGSTDTQYF. The rearrangement uses TRBV7-3 and TRBJ2-3, with 9 nucleotides matching TRBD2. The CDR3 is made up of 15 amino acids. CDR1 and CDR2 from the germline V gene are SGHTA and FQGTGA. V dropped 5 bases and J dropped 0; count of bases not matched to a gene: 3.